This T cell receptor (beta chain) was captured by sequencing in a study of glioma-infiltrating T cells. At the level of the study: Samples included WHO grade II oligodendrogliomas or astrocytomas and initial-diagnosis grade IV glioblastomas. Sequencing aimed for about 4- to 11-fold coverage of about a million peripheral T cells.

Using RNA template, CDR3s of TCR alpha and beta were amplified with iRepertoire arm-PCR. One-step reverse transcription and amplification started from approximately 100-400 ng of tissue mRNA or PBMC total RNA. A single record per CDR3 protein comes from TCRdb applying MiXCR to the multiplex PCR reads. The profile covers 300,000 to 450,000 distinct CDR3 sequences, with more than 35% appearing a single time and about 12% taken by the ten largest. Trimming removed 7 bases from V and 1 base from J, with 25 bases in between. Germline V gene sequence: CDR1 MNHEY, CDR2 SVGEGT. The length of the CDR3 is 18 residues. This clonotype was observed many times.

The V call is TRBV6-2 or TRBV6-3, the J call TRBJ1-1; D perhaps matches TRBD1 (5 bases). This TCR was recovered from a human donor with low-grade glioma or glioblastoma, undergoing nonglioma brain surgery, or in good health (not recorded which). Sequencing was carried out using glioma tissue, nonneoplastic brain tissue, or PBMCs (not recorded which). DNA for the CDR3: TGTGCCAGCAAAAGGGCGAAGGGACCCCGCGTGTGGAACACTGAAGCTTTCTTT. It codes for CASKRAKGPRVWNTEAFF.